The clone carrying this T cell receptor beta chain was seen only a few times. Time point in this sample: patch test 2, 6 weeks after DPC sensitization. The treatment denotes: therapeutic diphenylcyclopropenone sensitization with weekly scalp DPC. These data originate in a study of human T cells and chemical hapten exposure. Across the study: For sensitization, 2% DPC was applied to an approximately 2 cm by approximately 2 cm patch of upper inner arm skin. Largely, small differences in pooled library volume made per-sample TCR yields vary.

One entry per CDR3 protein, called by TCRdb with MiXCR from the RACE reads. The sample includes 80,000 to 95,000 distinct CDR3 sequences, more than 9.5% of them seen just once. Germline CDR1 is ENHRY and CDR2 is SYGVKD. CDR3 length: 15 residues. V lost 3 bases, J lost 4 bases, and 15 bases lay in between. The source of this sequence is a man aged 35-49 years with alopecia areata. Some clones in this sample may be carry-over from other donors' samples. This material consisted of whole blood, taken in connection with sensitization to the hapten diphenylcyclopropenone (DPC). The chain recombines TRBV10-3 with TRBJ1-2; TRBD1 might be the D (5 bases). CDR3 amino acids: CAISDTPGGGYGYTF. CDR3 nucleotides: TGTGCCATCAGTGACACACCCGGGGGTGGCTATGGCTACACCTTC.